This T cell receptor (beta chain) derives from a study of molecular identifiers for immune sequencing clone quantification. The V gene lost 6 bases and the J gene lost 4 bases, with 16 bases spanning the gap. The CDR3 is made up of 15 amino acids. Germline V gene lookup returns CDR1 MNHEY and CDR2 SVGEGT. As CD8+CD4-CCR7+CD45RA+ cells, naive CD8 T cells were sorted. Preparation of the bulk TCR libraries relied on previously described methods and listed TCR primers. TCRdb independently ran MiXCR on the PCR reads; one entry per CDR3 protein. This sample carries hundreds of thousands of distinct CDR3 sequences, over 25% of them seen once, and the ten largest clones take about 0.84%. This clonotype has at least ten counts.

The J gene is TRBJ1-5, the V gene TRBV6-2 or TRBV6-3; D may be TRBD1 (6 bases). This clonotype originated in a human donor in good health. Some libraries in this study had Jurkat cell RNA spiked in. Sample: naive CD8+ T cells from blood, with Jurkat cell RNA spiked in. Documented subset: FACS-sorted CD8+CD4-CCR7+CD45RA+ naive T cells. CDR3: CASSRLQGQNQPQHF. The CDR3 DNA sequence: TGTGCCAGCAGCCGGCTACAGGGTCAAAATCAGCCCCAGCATTTT.